The 22 T cell receptor beta chains below all came from one sample that was sequenced in a study of CD8 T cells in ankylosing spondylitis. A single record per CDR3 protein comes from TCRdb applying MiXCR to the 5' RACE reads. The sample records 150,000 or so distinct CDR3 sequences, around 32% being singletons. The sample taken for sequencing was synovial fluid, either unsorted or a sorted T cell fraction (not recorded which). The receptors here all came from a male donor with ankylosing spondylitis.

The chain is built from TRBV11-2 and TRBJ2-7, with TRBD2 matching 10 bases. Germline trimming cut 3 bases from V and 5 bases from J; bases unmatched to any gene: 16. The germline gives CDR1 SGHAT, CDR2 FQNNGV. This CDR3 is built from 18 residues. CDR3 residues: CASSLVSMGSGRRDEQYF. The CDR3, as DNA: TGTGCCAGCAGCTTGGTCTCGATGGGTAGCGGGAGGAGAGACGAGCAGTACTTC.

This clonotype has only a few counts. The chain uses TRBV11-2 and TRBJ1-1, with D possibly matching TRBD1 (5 bases). Trimming cost V 3 bases and J 0 bases, with 23 bases left between them. There are 19 residues in the CDR3. From germline, CDR1 is SGHAT and CDR2 FQNNGV. The CDR3 sequence: CASSFRVWRGGVMNTEAFF. The CDR3 nucleotides are TGTGCCAGCAGCTTCCGGGTGTGGAGGGGAGGCGTGATGAACACTGAAGCTTTCTTT.

This rearrangement joins TRBV28 to TRBJ2-7; no clear D. V was pared by 4 bases and J by 9 bases, with 10 bases between. CDR1 is MDHEN, CDR2 SYDVKM, per germline. The CDR3 consists of 11 residues. The chain's CDR3 is CASSYDGGQYF. In DNA form, the CDR3 reads TGTGCCAGCAGTTACGACGGTGGGCAGTACTTC.

There are a few counts of this clonotype. The V call is TRBV6-5, the J call TRBJ1-1; tentatively, D is TRBD1 (6 bases). Trimming took off 0 bases at V and 5 bases at J, with 10 bases between the two ends. Germline V CDR1 and CDR2: MNHEY, SVGAGI. The CDR3 is 14 residues long. The CDR3 bases are TGTGCCAGCAGTTACTCGCAGGGGTGGACTGAAGCTTTCTTT. It codes for CASSYSQGWTEAFF.

J is TRBJ1-2 and V is TRBV30; TRBD1 matches 7 bases. The germline gives CDR1 GTSNPN, CDR2 SVGIG (reference sequence). The CDR3 covers 16 residues. V dropped 1 base and J dropped 3; count of bases not matched to a gene: 11. CDR3 sequence reads: CAWSDRGLSLDYGYTF. CDR3 DNA sequence: TGTGCCTGGAGTGACAGGGGCCTTAGCTTGGACTATGGCTACACCTTC.

This clonotype has ten or more counts. The J gene is TRBJ2-1, the V gene TRBV18; D gene unclear. Germline V gene lookup returns CDR1 KGHSH and CDR2 LQKENI. V lost 3 bases to trimming and J lost 8 bases, with 11 bases between them. The CDR3 spans 13 residues. The CDR3: CASSPAKGHEQFF. CDR3 nucleotide sequence: TGTGCCAGCTCACCCGCCAAGGGCCATGAGCAGTTCTTC.

This clonotype was seen only a few times. The chain has TRBV27 and TRBJ2-7, with 7 bases matching TRBD1. Germline V lookup: CDR1 MNHEY, CDR2 SMNVEV (reference sequence). After removal of 6 bases from V and 4 bases from J, the junction contained 15 bases not matched to a gene. This CDR3 region has 16 residues. This chain's CDR3 is CASSSPDRTGSYEQYF. Written as DNA, the CDR3 is TGTGCCAGCAGCTCCCCTGACCGGACAGGCTCTTACGAGCAGTACTTC.

This chain joins TRBV7-9 and TRBJ2-3; 7 bases fit TRBD2. Germline V gives CDR1 SEHNR, CDR2 FQNEAQ (reference sequence). The junction had 14 bases not matched to a gene; V was cut back by 4 bases and J by 4 bases. The CDR3 spans 17 residues. The CDR3 here is CASSSLPGLWMSDTQYF. CDR3 coding DNA: TGTGCCAGCAGCTCACTACCGGGACTATGGATGTCAGATACGCAGTATTTT.

The chain has TRBV7-9 and TRBJ1-2; D ambiguous. Trimming stripped 1 base from V and 7 bases from J, with 7 bases between. This CDR3 has 12 amino acids. Germline assignment: CDR1 SEHNR and CDR2 FQNEAQ (reference sequence). Here the CDR3 DNA reads TGTGCCAGCAGCTTAGGCTCTTCTGGCTACACCTTC. Its translation is CASSLGSSGYTF. The full variable domain, with the rest looked up from reference TRBV7-9 and TRBJ1-2, is DTGVSQNPRHKITKRGQNVTFRCDPISEHNRLYWYRQTLGQGPEFLTYFQNEAQLEKSRLLSDRFSAERPKGSFSTLEIQRTEQGDSAMYLCASSLGSSGYTFGSGTRLTVV.

The gene calls are TRBV5-1 and TRBJ2-1, with D possibly TRBD1 on 7 matching bases. Trimming removed 0 bases at V and 3 bases at J, with 13 bases between. The CDR3 contains 16 residues. Germline V gene data show CDR1 as SGHRS and CDR2 as YFSETQ. The DNA for the CDR3 is TGCGCCAGCAGCTTGGTAGCAGGGGGGAACTACAATGAGCAGTTCTTC. This gives the protein CASSLVAGGNYNEQFF.

This clonotype was observed at least ten times. V and J are TRBV10-3 and TRBJ2-5; 8 bases line up with TRBD1. CDR1 ENHRY and CDR2 SYGVKD come from the germline V gene. Trimming removed 3 bases from V and 2 bases from J; junction bases left unmatched: 2. This CDR3 is 14 amino acids long. The CDR3 region is CAISDRGRQETQYF. CDR3 nucleotides: TGTGCCATCAGTGACAGGGGGCGGCAAGAGACCCAGTACTTC.

This clonotype was counted a few times. The chain recombines TRBV20-1 with TRBJ2-7; the D is unclear. Trimming took 0 bases from V and 3 from J, leaving 15 bases between them. Germline V gives CDR1 DFQATT, CDR2 SNEGSKA (reference sequence). This CDR3 spans 15 amino acids. In DNA form, the CDR3 reads TGCAGTGCTAGAGATCTCAGTCACGGAGTCTACGAGCAGTACTTC. Protein product: CSARDLSHGVYEQYF.

The chain recombines TRBV7-3 with TRBJ1-1, with TRBD1 identical over 8 bases. Unmatched junction bases numbered 1, after V lost 3 bases and J lost 1 base. Germline CDR1 is SGHTA and CDR2 is FQGTGA. The CDR3 runs to 14 residues. The CDR3 DNA is TGTGCCAGCAGCTTCACAGGGGGGAACACTGAAGCTTTCTTT. Residues: CASSFTGGNTEAFF.

Many counts were recorded for this clonotype. The chain carries TRBV20-1 and TRBJ1-4; TRBD1 is a possible D gene (5 bases). Germline V gives CDR1 DFQATT, CDR2 SNEGSKA (reference sequence). CDR3 length: 14 amino acids. V was pared by 3 bases and J by 6 bases, with 14 bases between. The CDR3 is CSARPGGEDEKLFF. As DNA, the CDR3 is TGCAGTGCTAGGCCCGGGGGGGAGGATGAAAAACTGTTTTTT.

V and J are TRBV20-1 and TRBJ2-2; D might be TRBD2 (6 bases). With 6 bases removed from V and 6 bases from J, the gap between germline ends came to 17 bases. The CDR3 contains 14 residues. Germline CDR1 and CDR2: DFQATT and SNEGSKA (reference sequence). The CDR3 bases are TGCAGTGCCCCTTCGCCGGGAGTTTCCGGGGAGCTGTTTTTT. Translating gives CSAPSPGVSGELFF.

The chain has TRBV4-1 and TRBJ1-5; D gene ambiguous. This CDR3 has 15 residues. V shed 0 bases and J shed 4 bases, with 10 bases lying between them. Germline lookup yields CDR1 MGHRA and CDR2 YSYEKL. CDR3 region: CASSQEGRGNQPQHF. CDR3 in DNA: TGCGCCAGCAGCCAAGAAGGACGTGGGAATCAGCCCCAGCATTTT.

The gene calls are TRBV12-3 or TRBV12-4 and TRBJ1-5; D is uncertain. V was cut by 6 bases and J by 4 bases, with 10 bases left in between. CDR3 length: 13 residues. The CDR3 coding sequence is TGTGCCAGCAGCAATCAGGTGAATCAGCCCCAGCATTTT. Residues: CASSNQVNQPQHF.

The rearrangement joins TRBV5-1 to TRBJ2-1, with 10 bases lining up with TRBD2. Germline V gene data show CDR1 as SGHRS and CDR2 as YFSETQ. There are 14 residues in the CDR3. The junction had 3 bases not matched to a gene; V was cut back by 3 bases and J by 6 bases. The CDR3 coding sequence is TGCGCCAGCAGCTCCAGCGGGAGGGCCAATGAGCAGTTCTTC. Protein sequence: CASSSSGRANEQFF.

This clonotype was counted many times. This chain links TRBV5-1 with TRBJ2-1; tentative D call: TRBD1 (6 bases). Between the trimmed V and J ends, which lost 6 bases and 3 bases, there was a span of 16 bases. Germline loops: CDR1 SGHRS, CDR2 YFSETQ. CDR3 size: 15 residues. This CDR3 is CASTQAGVVYNEQFF. The CDR3 bases are TGCGCCAGCACCCAGGCAGGGGTGGTCTACAATGAGCAGTTCTTC.

This clonotype was counted many times. The rearrangement uses TRBV20-1 and TRBJ2-7; 9 nucleotides match TRBD2. V shed 7 bases and J 0 bases; nucleotides not matched to a gene: 10. CDR3 size: 15 residues. The germline gives CDR1 DFQATT, CDR2 SNEGSKA (reference sequence). The CDR3 DNA reads TGCAGTGTTAGGGGCGGGGGGGTGAGCTCCTACGAGCAGTACTTC. Its protein product is CSVRGGGVSSYEQYF.

The chain couples TRBV20-1 to TRBJ1-1; D is perhaps TRBD1 (5 bases). V was clipped by 5 bases and J by 1 base, with 14 bases between them. Germline assignment: CDR1 DFQATT and CDR2 SNEGSKA (reference sequence). The CDR3 totals 14 residues. CDR3 amino acids: CSARTGTENTEAFF. The CDR3 DNA reads TGCAGTGCTCGAACCGGGACTGAGAACACTGAAGCTTTCTTT.

This clonotype has more than one count but fewer than ten. The CDR3 region has the DNA TGTGCCAGCAGCTTAACCGGGACTCCCTACGAGCAGTACTTC. Protein: CASSLTGTPYEQYF. The chain recombines TRBV7-4 with TRBJ2-7; weak D call: TRBD2 (6 bases). CDR1 is SGHVT and CDR2 is SQSDAQ in the germline V gene. CDR3 length: 14 amino acids. Trimming removed 2 bases at V and 2 bases at J, with 10 bases between.